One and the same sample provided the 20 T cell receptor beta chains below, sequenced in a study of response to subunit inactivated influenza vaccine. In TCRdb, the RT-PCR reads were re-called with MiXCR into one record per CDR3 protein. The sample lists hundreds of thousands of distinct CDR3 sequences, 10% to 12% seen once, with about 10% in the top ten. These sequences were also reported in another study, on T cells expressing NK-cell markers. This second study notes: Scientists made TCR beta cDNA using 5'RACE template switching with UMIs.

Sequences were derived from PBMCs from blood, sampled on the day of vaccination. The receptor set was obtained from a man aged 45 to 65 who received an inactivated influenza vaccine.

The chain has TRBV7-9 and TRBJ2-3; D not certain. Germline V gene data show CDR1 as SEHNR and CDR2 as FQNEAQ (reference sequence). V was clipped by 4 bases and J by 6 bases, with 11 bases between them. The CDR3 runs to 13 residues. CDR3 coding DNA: TGTGCCAGCAGCTCAAAATCGCTGGATACGCAGTATTTT. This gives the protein CASSSKSLDTQYF.

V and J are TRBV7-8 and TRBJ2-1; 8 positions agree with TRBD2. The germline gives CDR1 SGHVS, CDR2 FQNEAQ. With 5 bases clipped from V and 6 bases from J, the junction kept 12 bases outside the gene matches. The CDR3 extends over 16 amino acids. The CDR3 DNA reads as TGTGCCAGCAGCAAGGGGACTAGAGGGGGGGCCAATGAGCAGTTCTTC. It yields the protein CASSKGTRGGANEQFF.

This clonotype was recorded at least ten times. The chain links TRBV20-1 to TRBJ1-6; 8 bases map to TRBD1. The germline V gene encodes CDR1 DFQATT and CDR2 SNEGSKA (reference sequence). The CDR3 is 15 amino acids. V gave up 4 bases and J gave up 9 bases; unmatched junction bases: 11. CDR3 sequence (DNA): TGCAGTGCTAAAACAGGGGGGGAGGCGGCTTCACCCCTCCACTTT. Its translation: CSAKTGGEAASPLHF.

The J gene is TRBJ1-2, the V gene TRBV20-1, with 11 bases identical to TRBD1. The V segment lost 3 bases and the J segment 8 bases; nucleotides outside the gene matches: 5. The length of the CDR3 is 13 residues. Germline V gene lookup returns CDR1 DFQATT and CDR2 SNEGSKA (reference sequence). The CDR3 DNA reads TGCAGTGCTAGGCGGGACAGGGGGGAAGGCTACACCTTC. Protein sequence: CSARRDRGEGYTF.

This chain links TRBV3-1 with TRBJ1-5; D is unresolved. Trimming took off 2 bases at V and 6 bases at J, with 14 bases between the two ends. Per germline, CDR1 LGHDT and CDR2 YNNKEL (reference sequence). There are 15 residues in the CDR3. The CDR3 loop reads CASSQTPFGSQPQHF. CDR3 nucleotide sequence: TGTGCCAGCAGCCAAACTCCTTTTGGGTCTCAGCCCCAGCATTTT.

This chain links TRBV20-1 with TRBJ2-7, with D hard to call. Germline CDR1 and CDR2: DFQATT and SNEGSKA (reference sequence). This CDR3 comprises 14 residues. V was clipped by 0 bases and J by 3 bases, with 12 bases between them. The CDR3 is CSARDPPLNYEQYF. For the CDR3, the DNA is TGCAGTGCTAGAGATCCCCCATTAAACTACGAGCAGTACTTC.

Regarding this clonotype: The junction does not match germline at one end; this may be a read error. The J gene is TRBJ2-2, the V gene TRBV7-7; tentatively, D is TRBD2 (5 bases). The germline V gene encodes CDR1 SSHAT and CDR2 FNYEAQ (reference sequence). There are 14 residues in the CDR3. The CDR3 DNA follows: TGTGCTAGCAGCTGGCGTCCGGGGACCGGGGAGCTGTTTTTT. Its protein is CASSWRPGTGELFF.

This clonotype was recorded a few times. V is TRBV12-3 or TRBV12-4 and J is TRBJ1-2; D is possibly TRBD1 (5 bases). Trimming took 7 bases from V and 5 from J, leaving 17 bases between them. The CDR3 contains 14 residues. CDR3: CASTSWGRIYGYTF. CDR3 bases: TGTGCCAGCACCTCCTGGGGACGAATTTATGGCTACACCTTC.

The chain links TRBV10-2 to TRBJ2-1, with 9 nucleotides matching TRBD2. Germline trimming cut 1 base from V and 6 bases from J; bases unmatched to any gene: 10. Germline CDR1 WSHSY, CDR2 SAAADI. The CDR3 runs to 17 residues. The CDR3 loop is CASSELLAGASVNEQFF. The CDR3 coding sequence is TGCGCCAGCAGTGAGTTGTTAGCGGGGGCCTCAGTCAATGAGCAGTTCTTC.

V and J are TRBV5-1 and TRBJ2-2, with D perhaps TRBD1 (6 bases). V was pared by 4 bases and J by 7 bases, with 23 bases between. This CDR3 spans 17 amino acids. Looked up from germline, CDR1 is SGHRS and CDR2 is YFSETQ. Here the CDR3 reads CASSGPIPPGVGGELFF. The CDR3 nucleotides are TGCGCCAGCAGCGGCCCGATACCTCCAGGGGTCGGCGGGGAGCTGTTTTTT.

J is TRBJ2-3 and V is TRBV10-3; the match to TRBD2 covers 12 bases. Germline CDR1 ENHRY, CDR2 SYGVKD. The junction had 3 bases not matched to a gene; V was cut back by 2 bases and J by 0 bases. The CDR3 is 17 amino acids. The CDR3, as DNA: TGTGCCATCAGTGAGACTAGCGGGAGGTATAGCACAGATACGCAGTATTTT. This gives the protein CAISETSGRYSTDTQYF.

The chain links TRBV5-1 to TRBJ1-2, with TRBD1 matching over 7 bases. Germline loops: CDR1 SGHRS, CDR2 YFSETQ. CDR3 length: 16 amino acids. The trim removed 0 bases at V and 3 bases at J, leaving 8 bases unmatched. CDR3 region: CASSLDLGGTDYGYTF. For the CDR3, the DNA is TGCGCCAGCAGCTTGGATTTAGGAGGGACAGACTATGGCTACACCTTC.

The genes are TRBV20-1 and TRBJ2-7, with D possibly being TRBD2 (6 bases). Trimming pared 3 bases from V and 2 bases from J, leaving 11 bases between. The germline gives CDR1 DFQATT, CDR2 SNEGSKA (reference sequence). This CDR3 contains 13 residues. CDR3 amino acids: CSASQRATYEQYF. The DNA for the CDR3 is TGCAGTGCTAGCCAGCGGGCCACCTACGAGCAGTACTTC.

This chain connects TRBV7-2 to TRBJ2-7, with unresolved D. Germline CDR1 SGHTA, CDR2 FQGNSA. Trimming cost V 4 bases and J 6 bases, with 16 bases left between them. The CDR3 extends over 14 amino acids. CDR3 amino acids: CASSWWQKDGEQYF. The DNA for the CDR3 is TGTGCCAGCAGCTGGTGGCAAAAGGACGGCGAGCAGTACTTC.

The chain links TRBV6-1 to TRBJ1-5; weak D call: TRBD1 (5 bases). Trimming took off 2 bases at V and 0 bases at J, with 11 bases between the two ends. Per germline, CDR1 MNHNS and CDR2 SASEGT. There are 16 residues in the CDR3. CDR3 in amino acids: CASSEWGKYSNQPQHF. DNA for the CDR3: TGTGCCAGCAGTGAATGGGGGAAGTATAGCAATCAGCCCCAGCATTTT.

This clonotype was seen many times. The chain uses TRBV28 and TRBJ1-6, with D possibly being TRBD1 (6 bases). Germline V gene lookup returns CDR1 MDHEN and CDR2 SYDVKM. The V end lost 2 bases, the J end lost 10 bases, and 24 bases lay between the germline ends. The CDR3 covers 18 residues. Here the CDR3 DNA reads TGTGCCAGCAGTTTAGGGGGGGCGGGAAGGATAGGGGACTCACCCCTCCACTTT. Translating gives CASSLGGAGRIGDSPLHF.

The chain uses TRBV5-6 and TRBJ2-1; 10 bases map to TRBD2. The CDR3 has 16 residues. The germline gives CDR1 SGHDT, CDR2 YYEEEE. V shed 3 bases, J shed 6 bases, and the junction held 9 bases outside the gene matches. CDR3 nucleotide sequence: TGTGCCAGCAGCTGGCCTACTAGCGGGACAACCAATGAGCAGTTCTTC. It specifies CASSWPTSGTTNEQFF.

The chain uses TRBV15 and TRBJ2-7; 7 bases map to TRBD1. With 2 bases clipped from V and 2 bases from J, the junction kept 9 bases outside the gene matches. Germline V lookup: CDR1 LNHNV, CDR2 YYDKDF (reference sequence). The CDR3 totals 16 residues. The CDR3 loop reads CATSRLTGALPYEQYF. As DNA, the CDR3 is TGTGCCACCAGCAGACTAACAGGGGCCCTACCCTACGAGCAGTACTTC.

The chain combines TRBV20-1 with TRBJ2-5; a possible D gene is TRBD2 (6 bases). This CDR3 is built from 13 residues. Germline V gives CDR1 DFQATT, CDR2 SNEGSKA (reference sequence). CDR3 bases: TGCAGGGGGAACTCCGGGACTGAGGAGACCCAGTACTTC. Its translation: CRGNSGTEETQYF.

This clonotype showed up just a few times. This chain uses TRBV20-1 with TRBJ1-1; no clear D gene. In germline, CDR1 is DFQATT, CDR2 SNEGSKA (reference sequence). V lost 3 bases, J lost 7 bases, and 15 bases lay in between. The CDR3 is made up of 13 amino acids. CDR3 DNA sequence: TGCAGTGCTAGTGGAGGGTTGGTTGGTGAAGCTTTCTTT. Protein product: CSASGGLVGEAFF.